These 5 T cell receptor beta chains share one sample of origin, sequenced in a study of CD8+ T cells in alopecia areata. Extraction of RNA preceded its reverse transcription into cDNA, which served as the sequencing template. Clones were read by immunoSEQ multiplex PCR, and TCRdb kept only the in-frame ones, dropping some. The table shows 200,000 to 250,000 clones, with under 40% occurring only once. Documented treatment: oral pan-JAK inhibitor, 5-10 mg twice daily. The sample in question was CD4+ T cells sorted from blood, obtained at approximately week 30, from a patient treated with tofacitinib. The receptor source for this set is a human donor with alopecia areata.

The chain has TRBV29-1 and TRBJ2-5, with a weak D call TRBD2 (6 bases). The CDR3 covers 14 residues. V was pared by 7 bases and J by 5 bases, with 20 bases between. CDR1 SQVTM and CDR2 ANQGSEA come from the germline V gene. The CDR3 bases are TGCAGCGCCCGTCTGAGGGGCGGGAAGGAGACCCAGTACTTC. As protein: CSARLRGGKETQYF.

This clone was recorded a few times. This chain joins TRBV6-1 and TRBJ1-1, with D tentatively TRBD1 (6 bases). V was shortened by 7 bases and J by 7 bases, with 7 bases between the two germline ends. The germline CDR1 and CDR2 sequences are MNHNS and SASEGT. The CDR3 sequence is 10 residues long. In nucleotides, the CDR3 is TGTGCCAGCAAGGGACATGAAGCTTTCTTT. It codes for CASKGHEAFF.

J is TRBJ1-1 and V is TRBV7-9, with 8 bases aligning to TRBD1. The CDR3 contains 16 residues. From germline, CDR1 is SEHNR and CDR2 FQNEAQ (reference sequence). J gave up 5 bases and V 5 bases, and 13 bases lay outside the gene matches. CDR3 amino acids: CASSPTRGLVGTEAFF. The CDR3 nucleotides are TGTGCCAGCAGCCCAACCAGGGGGCTCGTAGGTACTGAAGCTTTCTTT.

This clone was seen more than once but under ten times. The chain has TRBV7-9 and TRBJ2-3; D unclear. Trimming removed 3 bases at V and 8 bases at J, with 9 bases between. CDR3 size: 12 residues. The germline gives CDR1 SEHNR, CDR2 FQNEAQ (reference sequence). CDR3 coding DNA: TGTGCCAGCAGCTTCCTCTTGGGTACGCAGTATTTT. Residues: CASSFLLGTQYF. Full variable domain (rest looked up from reference TRBV7-9 and TRBJ2-3): DTGVSQNPRHKITKRGQNVTFRCDPISEHNRLYWYRQTLGQGPEFLTYFQNEAQLEKSRLLSDRFSAERPKGSFSTLEIQRTEQGDSAMYLCASSFLLGTQYFGPGTRLTVL.

This clone was detected only a few times. The chain is built from TRBV27 and TRBJ1-1; possibly TRBD1 for D (6 bases). CDR3 length: 16 residues. The V and J ends lost 5 bases and 4 bases respectively, with 20 bases between them. CDR1 is MNHEY, CDR2 SMNVEV, per germline (reference sequence). CDR3 residues: CASSNPGYRAVTEAFF. The CDR3 region has the DNA TGTGCCAGCAGTAACCCTGGATACAGGGCTGTCACTGAAGCTTTCTTT.